Presented here are 27 T cell receptor beta chains from one specimen sequenced in a study of T-cell memory formation after mild COVID-19. Each CDR3 protein gets one entry after TCRdb re-called the 5' RACE reads with MiXCR. This table has fewer than 200,000 distinct CDR3 sequences, less than 20% appearing once. The sequenced material came from PBMCs or a T cell subset sorted from them (not recorded which). The receptors stem from a young man who had mild COVID-19 (a few samples of this study predate the infection). Cell type and time point are not known.

This clonotype was counted at least ten times. The chain recombines TRBV4-3 with TRBJ2-2, with D perhaps matching TRBD2 (6 bases). Germline lookup yields CDR1 LGHNA and CDR2 YSLEER. CDR3 length: 14 residues. V lost 0 bases and J lost 9, with 11 bases in between. The CDR3 is CASSQDAGFRELFF. In DNA, the CDR3 is TGCGCCAGCAGCCAAGATGCGGGATTCAGGGAGCTGTTTTTT.

The chain has TRBV4-1 and TRBJ2-1; D gene uncertain. The CDR3 is 12 residues long. CDR1 is MGHRA and CDR2 is YSYEKL in the germline V gene. V lost 0 bases and J 12 bases, leaving 9 bases between the germline ends. CDR3 sequence: CASSQEAGTQFF. The CDR3 DNA is TGCGCCAGCAGCCAAGAAGCAGGCACGCAGTTCTTC.

The V call is TRBV5-4, the J call TRBJ2-7; D perhaps matches TRBD2 (5 bases). V lost 0 bases to trimming and J lost 7 bases, with 17 bases between them. This CDR3 comprises 15 residues. Per germline, CDR1 SGHNT and CDR2 YYREEE (reference sequence). The CDR3 DNA sequence: TGTGCCAGCAGCTTGGGACTACGCCCCTCCGGAGAGCAGTACGTC. It specifies CASSLGLRPSGEQYV.

This clonotype has only a few counts. The chain links TRBV12-3 or TRBV12-4 to TRBJ1-5; 9 nucleotides match TRBD1. Trimming cost V 3 bases and J 8 bases; bases outside gene matches: 11. CDR3 length: 16 residues. This chain's CDR3 is CASSFAPGQGGKPQHF. The CDR3 DNA follows: TGTGCCAGCAGTTTCGCCCCGGGACAGGGCGGAAAGCCCCAGCATTTT.

Only a few counts were recorded for this clonotype. The V gene is TRBV24-1, the J gene TRBJ2-1, with 8 nucleotides matching TRBD2. The CDR3 extends over 13 amino acids. Germline lookup yields CDR1 KGHDR and CDR2 SFDVKD. The V gene end was trimmed by 4 bases and the J gene end by 9 bases; junction bases not matched to a gene: 4. As DNA, the CDR3 is TGTGCCACCAGTGACACGACTAGCGCTGAGCAGTTCTTC. It is translated as CATSDTTSAEQFF.

The V and J genes are TRBV5-1 and TRBJ1-1; perhaps TRBD1 as D (6 bases). Germline V gene sequence: CDR1 SGHRS, CDR2 YFSETQ. The V and J ends lost 5 bases and 4 bases respectively, with 12 bases between them. The CDR3 has 13 residues. CDR3 bases: TGCGCCAGCAGTTCTCTCAGGGGCACTGAAGCTTTCTTT. The encoded protein is CASSSLRGTEAFF.

This clonotype was counted only a few times. This chain uses TRBV12-3 or TRBV12-4 with TRBJ1-2, with a weak D call TRBD1 (5 bases). The ends were cut back, 5 bases at V and 7 bases at J, with 8 bases in the middle. The CDR3 runs 11 residues. CDR3 in amino acids: CASSARGGYTF. The CDR3 coding sequence is TGTGCCAGCAGTGCGAGGGGTGGCTACACCTTC.

The chain employs TRBV7-9 and TRBJ2-7, with 8 bases aligning to TRBD2. The length of the CDR3 is 15 residues. Trimming took 5 bases from V and 2 from J; bases not matched to a gene: 8. The V gene's germline CDR1 is SEHNR and CDR2 FQNEAQ (reference sequence). In DNA form, the CDR3 reads TGTGCCAGCAGCGCAGCACGGGGGGGGACCTACGAGCAGTACTTC. The encoded protein is CASSAARGGTYEQYF.

This clonotype was seen only a few times. This chain uses TRBV4-1 with TRBJ2-4, with 8 bases identical to TRBD1. From germline, CDR1 is MGHRA and CDR2 YSYEKL. The trim removed 2 bases at V and 8 bases at J, leaving 5 bases unmatched. The CDR3 runs 14 residues. DNA of the CDR3: TGCGCCAGCAGCCAACCCAGACAGGGGCACATTCAGTACTTC. The encoded protein is CASSQPRQGHIQYF.

A few counts support this clonotype. The chain joins TRBV7-6 to TRBJ1-1, with D maybe TRBD1 (6 bases). Germline values: CDR1 SGHVS, CDR2 FNYEAQ. The CDR3 contains 16 residues. V was cut by 5 bases and J by 6 bases, with 22 bases left in between. The chain's CDR3 is CASSPHGQNRMAEAFF. In DNA, the CDR3 is TGTGCCAGCAGCCCACACGGACAGAACAGGATGGCTGAAGCTTTCTTT.

A few counts support this clonotype. The chain employs TRBV19 and TRBJ2-1, with D maybe TRBD2 (7 bases). CDR3 length: 15 amino acids. Germline V gives CDR1 LNHDA, CDR2 SQIVND (reference sequence). Trimming took off 7 bases at V and 0 bases at J, with 13 bases between the two ends. This CDR3 is CASTDGGASYNEQFF. CDR3 DNA: TGTGCCAGTACCGATGGGGGGGCCTCCTACAATGAGCAGTTCTTC.

This clonotype was seen only a few times. This sequence joins TRBV6-2 or TRBV6-3 and TRBJ2-7, with a possible D match to TRBD1 (6 bases). CDR1 and CDR2 (germline): MNHEY, SVGEGT. The length of the CDR3 is 14 residues. Trimming took 0 bases from V and 4 from J, leaving 10 bases between them. CDR3 residues: CASSYSNRAYEQYV. CDR3 nucleotide sequence: TGTGCCAGCAGTTACTCGAACAGGGCGTACGAGCAGTACGTC.

The J gene is TRBJ2-5, the V gene TRBV20-1; weak D call: TRBD2 (5 bases). This CDR3 comprises 14 residues. V was shortened by 2 bases and J by 4 bases, with 14 bases between the two germline ends. Germline CDR1 and CDR2: DFQATT and SNEGSKA (reference sequence). CDR3 nucleotides: TGCAGTGCTAGACCCGGGGATTTGGGAGAGACCCAGTACTTC. This gives the protein CSARPGDLGETQYF.

V is TRBV7-3 and J is TRBJ1-5; weak D call: TRBD1 (5 bases). Trimming cost V 5 bases and J 0 bases, with 14 bases left between them. Germline values: CDR1 SGHTA, CDR2 FQGTGA. The CDR3 consists of 16 residues. Here the CDR3 reads CASSPRAGRSNQPQHF. CDR3 in DNA: TGTGCCAGCAGCCCTAGGGCAGGGCGTAGCAATCAGCCCCAGCATTTT.

The chain joins TRBV7-2 to TRBJ1-3; D perhaps matches TRBD1 (5 bases). The ends were cut back, 0 bases at V and 0 bases at J, with 9 bases in the middle. Germline assignment: CDR1 SGHTA and CDR2 FQGNSA. This CDR3 comprises 16 residues. The CDR3 sequence is CASSLAGRSSGNTIYF. The CDR3 region has the DNA TGTGCCAGCAGCTTAGCGGGACGGAGCTCTGGAAACACCATATATTTT.

This clonotype was recorded a few times. J is TRBJ1-2 and V is TRBV10-3; 7 bases are shared with TRBD1. The length of the CDR3 is 14 residues. Germline V lookup: CDR1 ENHRY, CDR2 SYGVKD. With 0 bases clipped from V and 6 bases from J, the junction kept 4 bases outside the gene matches. As DNA, the CDR3 is TGTGCCATCAGTGAGTCTAGACAGGGCCATGGCTACACCTTC. Translation: CAISESRQGHGYTF.

This clonotype was observed a few times. This rearrangement joins TRBV5-1 to TRBJ2-2; D call uncertain. Trimming cost V 1 base and J 6 bases, with 4 bases left between them. Germline CDR1 SGHRS, CDR2 YFSETQ. This CDR3 is 12 amino acids long. CDR3 region: CASSLLSGELFF. The CDR3 DNA reads TGCGCCAGCAGCTTGTTATCCGGGGAGCTGTTTTTT.

This clonotype was observed a handful of times. The CDR3 spells CASSFRVDEQFF. Written as DNA, the CDR3 is TGTGCCAGCAGCTTTAGAGTAGATGAGCAGTTCTTC. The V and J genes are TRBV5-5 and TRBJ2-1; D gene ambiguous. This CDR3 is 12 amino acids long. Germline V CDR1 and CDR2: SGHKS, YYEKEE (reference sequence). Trimming cost V 2 bases and J 8 bases, with 8 bases left between them.

This clonotype appeared once. CDR3 nucleotide sequence: TGTGCCAGCAGCACTCCGACAGGGGGTAACACTGAAGCTTTCTTT. Its translation is CASSTPTGGNTEAFF. The chain couples TRBV5-4 to TRBJ1-1; 9 positions match TRBD1. Germline lookup yields CDR1 SGHNT and CDR2 YYREEE (reference sequence). CDR3 size: 15 residues. V shed 4 bases, J shed 2 bases, and the junction held 6 bases outside the gene matches.

This clonotype was recorded a few times. The V call is TRBV5-1, the J call TRBJ1-2; 7 bases fit TRBD1. Germline CDR1 is SGHRS and CDR2 is YFSETQ. The CDR3 spans 14 residues. The V gene end was trimmed by 0 bases and the J gene end by 8 bases; junction bases not matched to a gene: 7. CDR3 sequence: CASSLDGQVDGYTF. The CDR3 region has the DNA TGCGCCAGCAGCTTGGACGGACAGGTGGACGGCTACACCTTC.

This chain connects TRBV20-1 to TRBJ1-2; D gene uncertain. CDR3 length equals 13 residues. V was shortened by 3 bases and J by 4 bases, with 12 bases between the two germline ends. CDR1 and CDR2 from the germline V gene are DFQATT and SNEGSKA (reference sequence). CDR3 sequence: CSASGARPYGYTF. CDR3 nucleotide sequence: TGCAGTGCTAGTGGCGCAAGGCCCTATGGCTACACCTTC.

This clonotype was seen more than once but under ten times. V and J are TRBV7-9 and TRBJ1-3; D is unclear. This CDR3 is 16 amino acids long. CDR1 and CDR2 from the germline V gene are SEHNR and FQNEAQ (reference sequence). V was shortened by 3 bases and J by 0 bases, with 12 bases between the two germline ends. The CDR3 DNA sequence: TGTGCCAGCAGCTTCGGAGTATCCGACTCTGGAAACACCATATATTTT. Its translation: CASSFGVSDSGNTIYF.

This clonotype occurred a few times. The chain recombines TRBV6-2 or TRBV6-3 with TRBJ1-1; D possibly corresponds to TRBD1 (6 bases). Per germline, CDR1 MNHEY and CDR2 SVGEGT. Trimming took off 6 bases at V and 4 bases at J, with 12 bases between the two ends. The CDR3 consists of 13 residues. The CDR3 DNA reads as TGTGCCAGCAGGAAACAGGGCGGCACTGAAGCTTTCTTT. As protein: CASRKQGGTEAFF.

This clonotype has just a few counts. This chain uses TRBV5-1 with TRBJ2-1; D not certain. The CDR3 is 13 residues long. Germline V gives CDR1 SGHRS, CDR2 YFSETQ. V was pared by 2 bases and J by 3 bases, with 6 bases between. The CDR3 DNA follows: TGCGCCAGCAGCTTCCCAGTCTACAATGAGCAGTTCTTC. Its protein product is CASSFPVYNEQFF.

This clonotype has more than one count but fewer than ten. The chain is built from TRBV6-2 or TRBV6-3 and TRBJ2-5; D unclear. V was shortened by 4 bases and J by 4 bases, with 13 bases between the two germline ends. This CDR3 has 14 amino acids. Per germline, CDR1 MNHEY and CDR2 SVGEGT. The chain's CDR3 is CASSFSRLGETQYF. Here the CDR3 DNA reads TGTGCCAGCAGTTTCTCCCGATTAGGAGAGACCCAGTACTTC.

This clonotype came up many times. This rearrangement joins TRBV5-1 to TRBJ1-2; D unclear. V was cut by 2 bases and J by 8 bases, with 13 bases left in between. CDR1 is SGHRS, CDR2 YFSETQ, per germline. The CDR3 consists of 13 residues. This CDR3 is CASSFGSVEGYTF. The CDR3 DNA reads as TGCGCCAGCAGCTTCGGGTCTGTGGAGGGCTACACCTTC.

This clonotype was seen ten or more times. The gene calls are TRBV5-1 and TRBJ2-3; D assignment may be TRBD1 or TRBD2 (5 bases each). Germline values: CDR1 SGHRS, CDR2 YFSETQ. This CDR3 contains 15 residues. The V end lost 3 bases, the J end lost 3 bases, and 14 bases lay between the germline ends. The CDR3 DNA reads TGCGCCAGCAGCTGGGCCGGGGCGGAGACAGATACGCAGTATTTT. As protein: CASSWAGAETDTQYF.